Sequencing of this T cell receptor beta chain was carried out in a study of control samples from healthy donors and cancer patients. Measured with immunoSEQ multiplex PCR; TCRdb has only the in-frame clones, and not every one. The sample holds some 140,000 clones, roughly nine tenths seen once. The clonotype originates from a young woman in good health. The sequenced sample was blood.

The CDR3 region is CASSPGTSGSSTDTQYF. The CDR3 DNA is TGTGCCAGCTCACCTGGAACTAGCGGGAGTTCTACAGATACGCAGTATTTT. The chain employs TRBV18 and TRBJ2-3; 11 positions agree with TRBD2. The germline V gene has CDR1 KGHSH and CDR2 LQKENI. The CDR3 length is 17 residues. V gave up 3 bases and J gave up 3 bases; unmatched junction bases: 8.